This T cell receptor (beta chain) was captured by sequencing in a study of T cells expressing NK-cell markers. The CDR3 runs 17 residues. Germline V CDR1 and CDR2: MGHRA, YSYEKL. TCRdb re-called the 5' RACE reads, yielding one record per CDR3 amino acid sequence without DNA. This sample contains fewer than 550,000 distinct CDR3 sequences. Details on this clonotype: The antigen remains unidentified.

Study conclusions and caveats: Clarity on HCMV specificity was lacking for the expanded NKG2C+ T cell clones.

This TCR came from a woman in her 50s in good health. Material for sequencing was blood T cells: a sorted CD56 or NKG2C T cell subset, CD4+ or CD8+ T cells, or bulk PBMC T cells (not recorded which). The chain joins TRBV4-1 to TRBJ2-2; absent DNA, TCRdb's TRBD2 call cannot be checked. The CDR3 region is CASSRTQREATTGELFF.